What follows are 17 T cell receptor beta chains derived from one specimen sequenced in a study of shared clonotypes between healthy human individuals. CD45RO-negative cells were positively selected for CCR7, leaving out terminally differentiated effector memory CD45RA+ cells. This table comes from immunoSEQ multiplex PCR, and its TCRdb copy is limited to in-frame clones, with some not included. The sample carries some 600,000 clones, about 95% recorded once. Sequencing was done on a sample of naive CD8+ T cells sorted from blood. The receptor source for this set is a woman in her thirties in good health.

This chain uses TRBV10-2 with TRBJ2-7, with D maybe TRBD2 (6 bases). The CDR3 has 14 amino acids. V lost 7 bases and J lost 3, with 16 bases in between. Germline-derived CDR1 and CDR2 are WSHSY and SAAADI. The CDR3 region has the DNA TGCGCCAGCACCGAAGTGCGGGGCGGCTACGAGCAGTACTTC. The encoded protein is CASTEVRGGYEQYF.

The chain joins TRBV7-9 to TRBJ2-1; the match to TRBD2 covers 10 bases. Germline CDR1 and CDR2: SEHNR and FQNEAQ (reference sequence). The CDR3 covers 14 residues. The V gene end was trimmed by 7 bases and the J gene end by 4 bases; junction bases not matched to a gene: 4. As DNA, the CDR3 is TGTGCCAGCACACTAGCGGGACCATACAATGAGCAGTTCTTC. Residues: CASTLAGPYNEQFF.

The rearrangement joins TRBV7-9 to TRBJ2-7; 9 bases are shared with TRBD1. Germline V gene data show CDR1 as SEHNR and CDR2 as FQNEAQ (reference sequence). Trimming took 1 base from V and 2 from J; bases not matched to a gene: 3. This CDR3 region has 15 residues. CDR3 region: CASSLGGTGTYEQYF. DNA of the CDR3: TGTGCCAGCAGCTTAGGCGGGACAGGGACCTACGAGCAGTACTTC. Together with reference TRBV7-9 and TRBJ2-7, the CDR3 gives the full variable domain: DTGVSQNPRHKITKRGQNVTFRCDPISEHNRLYWYRQTLGQGPEFLTYFQNEAQLEKSRLLSDRFSAERPKGSFSTLEIQRTEQGDSAMYLCASSLGGTGTYEQYFGPGTRLTVT.

This clone turned up a few times. This chain uses TRBV2 with TRBJ2-2; no reliable D call. V was clipped by 8 bases and J by 0 bases, with 4 bases between them. The CDR3 length is 12 residues. The V gene's germline CDR1 is SNHLY and CDR2 FYNNEI. DNA for the CDR3: TGTGCCAGCGACACGAACACCGGGGAGCTGTTTTTT. This gives the protein CASDTNTGELFF.

V usage is TRBV10-2 and J usage is TRBJ2-1, with D possibly being TRBD2 (6 bases). This CDR3 has 14 residues. The germline V gene has CDR1 WSHSY and CDR2 SAAADI. V was shortened by 5 bases and J by 1 base, with 9 bases between the two germline ends. The CDR3 spells CASSLSGSYNEQFF. Here the CDR3 DNA reads TGCGCCAGCAGTCTTAGCGGATCCTACAATGAGCAGTTCTTC.

The chain has TRBV19 and TRBJ2-6, with TRBD1 identical over 10 bases. The CDR3 is 15 residues long. CDR1 and CDR2 (germline): LNHDA, SQIVND (reference sequence). The V gene end was trimmed by 10 bases and the J gene end by 3 bases; junction bases not matched to a gene: 6. CDR3 sequence (DNA): TGTGCCACCCAGACAGGGGGCTATGGGGCCAACGTCCTGACTTTC. Encoded protein: CATQTGGYGANVLTF. The entire variable domain, with the rest obtained from reference TRBV19 and TRBJ2-6, is as follows: DGGITQSPKYLFRKEGQNVTLSCEQNLNHDAMYWYRQDPGQGLRLIYYSQIVNDFQKGDIAEGYSVSREKKESFPLTVTSAQKNPTAFYLCATQTGGYGANVLTFGAGSRLTVL.

V gene TRBV25-1 combines with J gene TRBJ2-5; no firm D call. This CDR3 has 11 residues. From germline, CDR1 is MGHDK and CDR2 SYGVNS. V lost 2 bases to trimming and J lost 5 bases, with 3 bases between them. The CDR3 DNA follows: TGTGCCAGCAGTGAACAGGAGACCCAGTACTTC. It translates to CASSEQETQYF.

The V and J genes are TRBV27 and TRBJ1-5, with D maybe TRBD1 (5 bases). Trimming took off 5 bases at V and 3 bases at J, with 14 bases between the two ends. The CDR3 runs to 15 residues. Germline CDR1 reads MNHEY; CDR2 reads SMNVEV (reference sequence). The CDR3 here is CASSTRDGPNQPQHF. The CDR3 nucleotides are TGTGCCAGCAGTACAAGGGACGGACCCAATCAGCCCCAGCATTTT.

Here the CDR3 reads CASSHEDPRSYNEQFF. CDR3 nucleotide sequence: TGCGCCAGCAGCCACGAGGACCCAAGGTCCTACAATGAGCAGTTCTTC. The chain uses TRBV5-1 and TRBJ2-1; no firm D call. The CDR3 runs to 16 residues. V gave up 4 bases and J gave up 1 base, with 15 bases separating them. Per the germline V gene, CDR1 is SGHRS and CDR2 is YFSETQ. Drawing the rest from reference TRBV5-1 and TRBJ2-1, the complete variable domain is KAGVTQTPRYLIKTRGQQVTLSCSPISGHRSVSWYQQTPGQGLQFLFEYFSETQRNKGNFPGRFSGRQFSNSRSEMNVSTLELGDSALYLCASSHEDPRSYNEQFFGPGTRLTVL.

This clone was recorded only once. This chain connects TRBV19 to TRBJ1-5; D gene uncertain. V shed 6 bases and J shed 7 bases, with 19 bases lying between them. CDR1 and CDR2 from the germline V gene are LNHDA and SQIVND (reference sequence). The CDR3 totals 15 residues. CDR3 sequence reads: CASSLHREPRQPQHF. Here the CDR3 DNA reads TGTGCCAGTAGCTTACATAGGGAACCTAGGCAGCCCCAGCATTTT.

The chain is built from TRBV5-4 and TRBJ2-7; 8 bases are shared with TRBD1. Trimming took 5 bases from V and 2 from J; bases not matched to a gene: 3. From germline, CDR1 is SGHNT and CDR2 YYREEE (reference sequence). The length of the CDR3 is 13 residues. The CDR3 coding sequence is TGTGCCAGCAGTGGGACAGGCCCCTACGAGCAGTACTTC. Translated, it gives CASSGTGPYEQYF.

This clone was seen once. The CDR3 here is CASSFSLREQFF. CDR3 bases: TGTGCCAGCAGTTTCAGCTTAAGAGAGCAGTTCTTC. The chain uses TRBV28 and TRBJ2-1, with unresolved D. Germline V gene data show CDR1 as MDHEN and CDR2 as SYDVKM. Between the trimmed V and J ends, which lost 3 bases and 10 bases, there was a span of 10 bases. This CDR3 contains 12 residues.

This chain uses TRBV4-1 with TRBJ1-1; tentative D call: TRBD1 (5 bases). CDR3 length: 14 residues. Trimming left V 1 base short and J 7 bases short, with 13 bases between. The germline V gene has CDR1 MGHRA and CDR2 YSYEKL. For the CDR3, the DNA is TGCGCCAGCAGCCAAGTTGGGGGTTCGGGTGAAGCTTTCTTT. Residues: CASSQVGGSGEAFF.

The chain couples TRBV9 to TRBJ2-1; TRBD2 matches at 8 bases. CDR1 and CDR2 from the germline V gene are SGDLS and YYNGEE. The CDR3 sequence is 15 residues long. J was trimmed by 3 bases and V by 3 bases; bases with no gene match: 5. This CDR3 reads CASSGTSGYYNEQFF. The DNA of the CDR3 is TGTGCCAGCAGCGGAACTAGCGGATACTACAATGAGCAGTTCTTC.

J is TRBJ2-1 and V is TRBV9, with D hard to call. Trimming cost V 0 bases and J 2 bases, with 9 bases left between them. The germline CDR1 and CDR2 sequences are SGDLS and YYNGEE. The CDR3 covers 15 residues. CDR3 sequence (DNA): TGTGCCAGCAGCGTAGTCGGCAATCCCTACAATGAGCAGTTCTTC. It codes for CASSVVGNPYNEQFF.

The chain has TRBV28 and TRBJ2-3; D might be TRBD2 (6 bases). The CDR3 is made up of 16 amino acids. The V gene's germline CDR1 is MDHEN and CDR2 SYDVKM. Trimming cost V 6 bases and J 1 base, with 17 bases left between them. The chain's CDR3 is CASRRNSGRRTDTQYF. In DNA, the CDR3 is TGTGCCAGCAGACGAAACAGCGGGCGCCGCACAGATACGCAGTATTTT.

The V gene is TRBV2, the J gene TRBJ1-3; D call uncertain. This CDR3 spans 14 amino acids. V shed 7 bases and J shed 3 bases, with 13 bases lying between them. Germline CDR1 and CDR2: SNHLY and FYNNEI. The CDR3 DNA is TGTGCCAGCACAGGAAGGAGGGATGGAAACACCATATATTTT. It encodes CASTGRRDGNTIYF. The variable domain in full, completed from reference TRBV2 and TRBJ1-3, reads EPEVTQTPSHQVTQMGQEVILRCVPISNHLYFYWYRQILGQKVEFLVSFYNNEISEKSEIFDDQFSVERPDGSNFTLKIRSTKLEDSAMYFCASTGRRDGNTIYFGEGSWLTVV.